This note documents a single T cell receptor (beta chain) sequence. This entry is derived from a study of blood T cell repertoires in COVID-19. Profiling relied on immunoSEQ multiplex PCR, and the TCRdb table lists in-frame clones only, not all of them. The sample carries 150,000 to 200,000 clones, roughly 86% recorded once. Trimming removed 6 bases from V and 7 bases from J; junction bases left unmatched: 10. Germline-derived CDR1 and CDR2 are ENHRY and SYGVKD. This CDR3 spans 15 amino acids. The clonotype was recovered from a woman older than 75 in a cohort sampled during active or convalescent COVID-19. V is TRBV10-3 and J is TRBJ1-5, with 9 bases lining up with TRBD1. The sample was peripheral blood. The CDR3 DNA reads TGTGCCATCAGCCTTGAGGGACAGGGAGGCCAGCCCCAGCATTTT. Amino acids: CAISLEGQGGQPQHF.